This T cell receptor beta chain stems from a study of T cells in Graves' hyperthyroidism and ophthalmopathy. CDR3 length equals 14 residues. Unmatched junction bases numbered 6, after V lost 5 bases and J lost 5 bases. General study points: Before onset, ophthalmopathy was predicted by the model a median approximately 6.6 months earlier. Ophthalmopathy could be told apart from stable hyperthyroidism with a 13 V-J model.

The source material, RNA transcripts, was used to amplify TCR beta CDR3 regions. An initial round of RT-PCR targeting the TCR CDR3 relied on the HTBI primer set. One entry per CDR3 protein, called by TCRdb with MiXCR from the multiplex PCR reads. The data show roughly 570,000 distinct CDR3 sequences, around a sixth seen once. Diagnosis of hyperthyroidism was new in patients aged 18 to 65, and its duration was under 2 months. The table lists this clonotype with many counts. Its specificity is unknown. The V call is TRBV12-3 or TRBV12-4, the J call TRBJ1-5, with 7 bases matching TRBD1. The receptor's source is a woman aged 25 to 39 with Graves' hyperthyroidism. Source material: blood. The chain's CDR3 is CASSIRQGHQPQHF. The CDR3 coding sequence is TGTGCCAGCAGTATTCGACAGGGCCATCAGCCCCAGCATTTT.